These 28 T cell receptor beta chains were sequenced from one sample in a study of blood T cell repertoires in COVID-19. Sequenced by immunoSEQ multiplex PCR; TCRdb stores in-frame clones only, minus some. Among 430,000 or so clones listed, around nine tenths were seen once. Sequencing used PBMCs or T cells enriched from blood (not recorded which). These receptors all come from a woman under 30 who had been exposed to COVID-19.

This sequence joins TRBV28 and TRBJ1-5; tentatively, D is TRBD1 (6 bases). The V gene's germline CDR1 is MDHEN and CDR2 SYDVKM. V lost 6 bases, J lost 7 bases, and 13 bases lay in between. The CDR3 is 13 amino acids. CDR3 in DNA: TGTGCCAGCAGATTTCAGGGGTCCCAGCCCCAGCATTTT. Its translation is CASRFQGSQPQHF.

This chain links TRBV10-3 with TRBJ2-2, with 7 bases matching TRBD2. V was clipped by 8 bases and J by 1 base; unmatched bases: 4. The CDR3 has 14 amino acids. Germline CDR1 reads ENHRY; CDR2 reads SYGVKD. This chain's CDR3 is CAIGGGLNTGELFF. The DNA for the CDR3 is TGTGCCATCGGCGGGGGTTTGAACACCGGGGAGCTGTTTTTT.

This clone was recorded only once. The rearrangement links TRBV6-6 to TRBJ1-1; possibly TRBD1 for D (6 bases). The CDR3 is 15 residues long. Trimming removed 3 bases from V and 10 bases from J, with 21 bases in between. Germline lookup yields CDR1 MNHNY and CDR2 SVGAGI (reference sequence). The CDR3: CASSYVQGTTTLAFF. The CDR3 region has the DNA TGTGCCAGCAGTTATGTTCAGGGGACGACTACGCTAGCTTTCTTT.

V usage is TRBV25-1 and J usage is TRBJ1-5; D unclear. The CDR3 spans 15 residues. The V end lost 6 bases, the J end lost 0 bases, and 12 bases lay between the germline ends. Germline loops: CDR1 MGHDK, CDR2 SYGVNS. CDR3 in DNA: TGTGCCAGCAGCCCAGGCACAAGTAGCAATCAGCCCCAGCATTTT. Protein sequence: CASSPGTSSNQPQHF.

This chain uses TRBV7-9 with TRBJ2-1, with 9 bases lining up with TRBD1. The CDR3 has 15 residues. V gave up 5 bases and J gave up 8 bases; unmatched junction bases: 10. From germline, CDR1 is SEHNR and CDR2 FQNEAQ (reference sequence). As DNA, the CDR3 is TGTGCCAGCAGCCTGGGACAGGGTAGGGGAGATGAGCAGTTCTTC. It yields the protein CASSLGQGRGDEQFF.

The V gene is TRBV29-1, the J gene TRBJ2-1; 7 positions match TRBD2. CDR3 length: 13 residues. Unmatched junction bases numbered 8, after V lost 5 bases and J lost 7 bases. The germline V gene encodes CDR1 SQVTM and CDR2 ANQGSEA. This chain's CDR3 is CSVPSGTGNEQFF. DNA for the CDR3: TGCAGCGTTCCTAGCGGTACGGGGAATGAGCAGTTCTTC.

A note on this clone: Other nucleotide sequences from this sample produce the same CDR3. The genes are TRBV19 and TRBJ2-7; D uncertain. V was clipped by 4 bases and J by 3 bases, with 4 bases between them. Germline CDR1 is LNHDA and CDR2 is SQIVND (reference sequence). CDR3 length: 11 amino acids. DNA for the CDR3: TGTGCCAGTAGTACGGGCTACGAGCAGTACTTC. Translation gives CASSTGYEQYF.

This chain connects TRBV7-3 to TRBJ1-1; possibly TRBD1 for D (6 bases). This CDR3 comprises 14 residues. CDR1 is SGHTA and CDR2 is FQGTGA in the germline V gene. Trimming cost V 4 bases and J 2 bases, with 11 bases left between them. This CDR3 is CASSSGRGNTEAFF. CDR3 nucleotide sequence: TGTGCCAGCAGCTCGGGCAGGGGTAACACTGAAGCTTTCTTT.

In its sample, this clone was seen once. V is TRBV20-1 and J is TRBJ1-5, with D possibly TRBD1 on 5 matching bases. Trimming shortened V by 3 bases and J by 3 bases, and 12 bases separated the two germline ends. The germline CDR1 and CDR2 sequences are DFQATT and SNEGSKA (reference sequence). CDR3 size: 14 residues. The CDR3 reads CSASGGDANQPQHF. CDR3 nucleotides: TGCAGTGCTAGTGGGGGGGATGCCAATCAGCCCCAGCATTTT.

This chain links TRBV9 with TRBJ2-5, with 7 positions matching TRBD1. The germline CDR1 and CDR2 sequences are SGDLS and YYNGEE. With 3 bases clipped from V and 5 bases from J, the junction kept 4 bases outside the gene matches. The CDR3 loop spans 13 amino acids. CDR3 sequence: CASSDPRGETQYF. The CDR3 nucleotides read TGTGCCAGCAGCGACCCCAGGGGGGAGACCCAGTACTTC. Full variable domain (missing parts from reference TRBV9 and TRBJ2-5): DSGVTQTPKHLITATGQRVTLRCSPRSGDLSVYWYQQSLDQGLQFLIQYYNGEERAKGNILERFSAQQFPDLHSELNLSSLELGDSALYFCASSDPRGETQYFGPGTRLLVL.

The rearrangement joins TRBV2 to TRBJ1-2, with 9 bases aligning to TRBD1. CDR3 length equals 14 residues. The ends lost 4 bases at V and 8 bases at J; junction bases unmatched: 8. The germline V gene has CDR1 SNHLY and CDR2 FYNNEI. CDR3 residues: CASSAGTGLIGYTF. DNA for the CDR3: TGTGCCAGCAGTGCCGGGACAGGGTTAATAGGCTACACCTTC.

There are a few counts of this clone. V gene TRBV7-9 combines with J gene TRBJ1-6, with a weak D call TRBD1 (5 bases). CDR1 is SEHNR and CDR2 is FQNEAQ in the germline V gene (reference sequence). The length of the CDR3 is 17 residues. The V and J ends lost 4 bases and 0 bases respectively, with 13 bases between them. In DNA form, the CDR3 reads TGTGCCAGCAGCTATACGACAGAGATCTCCTATAATTCACCCCTCCACTTT. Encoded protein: CASSYTTEISYNSPLHF.

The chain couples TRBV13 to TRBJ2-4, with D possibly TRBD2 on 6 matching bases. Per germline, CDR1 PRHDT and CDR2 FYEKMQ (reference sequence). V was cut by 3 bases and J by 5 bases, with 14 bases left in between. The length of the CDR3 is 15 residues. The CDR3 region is CASSFAGPQENIQYF. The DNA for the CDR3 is TGTGCCAGCAGCTTTGCGGGGCCCCAGGAAAACATTCAGTACTTC.

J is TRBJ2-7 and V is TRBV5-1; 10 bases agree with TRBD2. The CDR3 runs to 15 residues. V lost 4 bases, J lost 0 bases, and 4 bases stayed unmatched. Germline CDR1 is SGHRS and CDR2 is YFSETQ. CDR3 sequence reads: CASSKGLANSYEQYF. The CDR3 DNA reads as TGCGCCAGCAGCAAGGGACTAGCGAACTCCTACGAGCAGTACTTC.

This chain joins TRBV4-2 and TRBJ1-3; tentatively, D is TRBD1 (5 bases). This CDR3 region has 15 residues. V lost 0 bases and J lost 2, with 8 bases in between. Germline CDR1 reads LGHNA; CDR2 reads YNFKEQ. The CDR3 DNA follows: TGTGCCAGCAGCCAAGATTGGGGGGCTGGAAACACCATATATTTT. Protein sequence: CASSQDWGAGNTIYF.

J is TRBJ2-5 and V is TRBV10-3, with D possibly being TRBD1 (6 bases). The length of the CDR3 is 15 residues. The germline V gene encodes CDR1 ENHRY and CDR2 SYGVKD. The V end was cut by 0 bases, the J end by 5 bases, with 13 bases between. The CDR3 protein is CAISESGAARETQYF. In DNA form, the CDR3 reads TGTGCCATCAGTGAGTCGGGGGCGGCTAGGGAGACCCAGTACTTC.

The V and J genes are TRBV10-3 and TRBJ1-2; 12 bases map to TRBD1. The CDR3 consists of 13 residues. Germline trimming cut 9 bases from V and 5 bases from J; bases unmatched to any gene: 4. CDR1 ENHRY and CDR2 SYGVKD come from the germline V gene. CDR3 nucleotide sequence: TGTGCCATGGGGACAGGGGGCGGATATGGCTACACCTTC. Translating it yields CAMGTGGGYGYTF.

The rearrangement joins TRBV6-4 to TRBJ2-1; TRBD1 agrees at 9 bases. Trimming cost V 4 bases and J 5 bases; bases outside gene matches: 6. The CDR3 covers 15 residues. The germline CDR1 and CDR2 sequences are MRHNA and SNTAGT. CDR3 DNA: TGTGCCAGCAGTGCCGGGACAGGGATAAACAATGAGCAGTTCTTC. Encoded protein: CASSAGTGINNEQFF.

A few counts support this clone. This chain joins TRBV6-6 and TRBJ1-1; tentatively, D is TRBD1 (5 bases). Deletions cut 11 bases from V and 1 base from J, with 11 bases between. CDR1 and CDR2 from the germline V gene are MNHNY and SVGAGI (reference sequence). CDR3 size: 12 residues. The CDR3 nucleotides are TGTGCCGCGGGACGGAGGAACACTGAAGCTTTCTTT. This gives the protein CAAGRRNTEAFF.

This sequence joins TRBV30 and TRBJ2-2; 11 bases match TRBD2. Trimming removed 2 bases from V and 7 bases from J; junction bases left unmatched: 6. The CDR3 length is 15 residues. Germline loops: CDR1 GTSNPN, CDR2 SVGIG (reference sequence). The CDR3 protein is CAWSRLAGGRGELFF. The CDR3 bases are TGTGCCTGGAGTCGGCTAGCGGGGGGCCGCGGGGAGCTGTTTTTT.

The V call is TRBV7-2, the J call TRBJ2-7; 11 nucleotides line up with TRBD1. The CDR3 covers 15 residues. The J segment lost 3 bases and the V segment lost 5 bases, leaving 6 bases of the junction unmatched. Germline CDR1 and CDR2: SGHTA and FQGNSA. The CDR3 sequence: CASSGGTGGFYEQYF. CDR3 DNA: TGTGCCAGCAGCGGTGGGACAGGGGGATTCTACGAGCAGTACTTC.

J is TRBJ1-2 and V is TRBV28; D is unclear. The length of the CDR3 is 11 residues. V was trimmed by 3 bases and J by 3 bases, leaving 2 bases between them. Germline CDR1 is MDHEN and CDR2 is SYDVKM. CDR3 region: CASSFDYGYTF. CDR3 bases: TGTGCCAGCAGTTTCGACTATGGCTACACCTTC.

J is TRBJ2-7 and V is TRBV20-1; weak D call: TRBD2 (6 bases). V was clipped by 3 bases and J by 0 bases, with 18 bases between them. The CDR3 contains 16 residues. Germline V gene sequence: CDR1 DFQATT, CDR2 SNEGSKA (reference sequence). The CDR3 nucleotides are TGCAGTGCTAGTTCCACCGGGACTGAGAGCTCCTACGAGCAGTACTTC. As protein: CSASSTGTESSYEQYF.

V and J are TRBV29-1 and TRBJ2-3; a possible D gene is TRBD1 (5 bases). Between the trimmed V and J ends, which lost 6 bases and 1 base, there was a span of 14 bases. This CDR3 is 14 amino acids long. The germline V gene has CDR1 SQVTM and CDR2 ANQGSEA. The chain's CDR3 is CSVIVSRGTDTQYF. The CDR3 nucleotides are TGCAGCGTGATCGTTAGCAGGGGCACAGATACGCAGTATTTT.

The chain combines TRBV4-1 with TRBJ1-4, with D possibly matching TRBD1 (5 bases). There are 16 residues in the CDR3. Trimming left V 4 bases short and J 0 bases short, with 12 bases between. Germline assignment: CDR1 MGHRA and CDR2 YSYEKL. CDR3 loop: CASSPGLRATNEKLFF. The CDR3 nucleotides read TGCGCCAGCAGCCCCGGGCTCAGGGCAACTAATGAAAAACTGTTTTTT.

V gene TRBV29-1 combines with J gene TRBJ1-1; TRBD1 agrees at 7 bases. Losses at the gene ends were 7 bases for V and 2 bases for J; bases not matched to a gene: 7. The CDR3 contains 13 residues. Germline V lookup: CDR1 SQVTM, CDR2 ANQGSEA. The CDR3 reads CSGEQGSNTEAFF. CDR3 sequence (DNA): TGCAGCGGCGAACAGGGGAGCAACACTGAAGCTTTCTTT.

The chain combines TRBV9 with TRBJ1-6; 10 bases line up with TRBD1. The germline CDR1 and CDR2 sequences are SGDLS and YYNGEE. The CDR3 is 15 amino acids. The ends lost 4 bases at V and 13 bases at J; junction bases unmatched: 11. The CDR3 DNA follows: TGTGCCAGCAGCCCGCCGGGACAGGGGACATCCCCCCTCCACTTT. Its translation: CASSPPGQGTSPLHF.

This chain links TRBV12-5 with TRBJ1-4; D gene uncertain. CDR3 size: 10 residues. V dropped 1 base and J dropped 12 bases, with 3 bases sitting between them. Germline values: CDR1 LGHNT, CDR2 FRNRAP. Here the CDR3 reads CASGLAELFF. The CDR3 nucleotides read TGTGCTAGTGGTTTGGCGGAACTGTTTTTT.